This T cell receptor (beta chain) was obtained from a study of T cell responses to AZD1222 COVID-19 vaccine. CDR1 SGDLS and CDR2 YYNGEE come from the germline V gene. V was trimmed by 4 bases and J by 3 bases, leaving 14 bases between them. The CDR3 runs to 14 residues. As to this clone: Its antigen is currently unknown.

Study-level results: Donors were chiefly white British, with a greater number of females, and clonal diversity was perhaps underestimated. Just a handful of AZD1222 recipients were seropositive at baseline.

TCRdb keeps only in-frame clones here, not all; method: immunoSEQ multiplex PCR. Found here are about 140,000 clones, 75% to 85% of them singletons; the top ten hold about 7.9%. The specimen comprised peripheral blood, sampled 28 days after the second dose of the MenACWY control vaccine. This chain joins TRBV9 and TRBJ2-7; either TRBD1 or TRBD2 may supply D (5 bases each). This TCR was recovered from an adult who received the MenACWY meningococcal vaccine as a control. The CDR3 spells CASSPSLGDYEQYF. The CDR3 DNA is TGTGCCAGCAGCCCCTCTCTGGGGGACTACGAGCAGTACTTC.